This entry concerns a single TCR beta chain. Its specificity is unknown. PCR primers comprised 60 Vbeta and 13 Jbeta primers. Assay: immunoSEQ multiplex PCR; the TCRdb copy retains only in-frame clones and omits some. Among about 70,000 clones, roughly 88% were seen once, and the ten largest hold less than 2.5%. There are 16 residues in the CDR3. Germline values: CDR1 LNHDA, CDR2 SQIVND (reference sequence). V was cut by 7 bases and J by 10 bases, with 25 bases left in between. The sample comes from a study of cytomegalovirus exposure and HLA in healthy donors. General study results and limits: There were several of the most significant clusters that appeared linked to common viral pathogens in a later analysis. Other equally common chains were less clonally expanded than HLA-associated TCR beta chains, a later analysis showed. Follow-up analysis found HLA locus-dependent TCR association rates, highest for DRB1 and lowest for HLA-C.

The V and J genes are TRBV19 and TRBJ1-4; the D gene is possibly TRBD1 (5 bases). This receptor was obtained from a woman in her twenties or thirties in good health and CMV-seronegative. The sample comprised PBMCs. The CDR3 reads CASTPPGEGLRGKLFF. The CDR3 nucleotides read TGTGCCAGTACTCCCCCCGGGGAGGGGCTACGGGGAAAACTGTTTTTT.